Below are 8 T cell receptor beta chains sequenced from a single sample in a study of blood T cells in healthy people across ages. A J-beta primer mix and a sample-barcoded 5' primer were used in a second PCR of roughly 6 to 11 cycles. Each CDR3 protein gets one entry after TCRdb re-called the 5' RACE reads with MiXCR. The table has about 650,000 distinct CDR3 sequences, less than 40% seen once; the top ten hold 15%. Sequences were obtained from blood. These receptors were collected from an elderly woman in good health.

The sample holds a few counts of this clonotype. This chain links TRBV19 with TRBJ2-7; TRBD2 aligns across 8 bases. CDR3 length equals 15 residues. V trimming: 7 bases; J trimming: 3 bases; junction bases outside the gene matches: 11. Germline loops: CDR1 LNHDA, CDR2 SQIVND (reference sequence). The CDR3 DNA sequence: TGTGCCAGTATCTCACCGATAGCGGGATTCTACGAGCAGTACTTC. Its protein is CASISPIAGFYEQYF.

A word on this clonotype: One end of the junction is discordant with germline, which a read error may explain. J is TRBJ2-7 and V is TRBV7-7; D is possibly TRBD1 (6 bases). This CDR3 spans 17 amino acids. Germline V gives CDR1 SSHAT, CDR2 FNYEAQ (reference sequence). The CDR3 region is CASSLGGGPASYNEQYF. CDR3 nucleotides: TGTGCTAGCAGCTTAGGTGGGGGCCCCGCTTCCTACAATGAGCAGTACTTC.

This clonotype was observed many times. DNA for the CDR3: TGTGCCAGCAGTTACGGGACAGGGGACCACGAGCAGTACTTC. It encodes CASSYGTGDHEQYF. This chain links TRBV6-2 or TRBV6-3 with TRBJ2-7, with 10 bases fitting TRBD1. The trim removed 2 bases at V and 5 bases at J, leaving 3 bases unmatched. CDR1 and CDR2 from the germline V gene are MNHEY and SVGEGT. The CDR3 contains 14 residues.

Many counts were recorded for this clonotype. V is TRBV4-1 and J is TRBJ2-7; 9 nucleotides match TRBD2. Per the germline V gene, CDR1 is MGHRA and CDR2 is YSYEKL. V lost 2 bases to trimming and J lost 4 bases; unmatched junction nucleotides: 6. This CDR3 is built from 15 residues. The CDR3 region has the DNA TGCGCCAGCAGCCAAACAAGCGGGGGGTCATACGAGCAGTACTTC. It encodes CASSQTSGGSYEQYF.

This chain joins TRBV4-2 and TRBJ2-4, with 8 bases fitting TRBD1. The J call may be mistaken, given a closer DNA end match to TRBJ2-7. The germline CDR1 and CDR2 sequences are LGHNA and YNFKEQ. This CDR3 spans 14 amino acids. The CDR3 reads CASSDIDRGHEQYF. In DNA form, the CDR3 reads TGTGCCAGCAGCGATATTGACAGGGGACACGAGCAGTACTTC.

This clonotype was seen at least ten times. This chain joins TRBV29-1 and TRBJ1-2; D might be TRBD1 (6 bases). The germline gives CDR1 SQVTM, CDR2 ANQGSEA. V lost 4 bases and J lost 8, with 14 bases in between. This CDR3 has 12 amino acids. The CDR3 here is CSVGARGAGYTF. CDR3 DNA: TGCAGCGTTGGGGCTCGGGGGGCAGGCTACACCTTC.

This clonotype was counted ten times or more. The V and J genes are TRBV7-2 and TRBJ2-3; 13 bases match TRBD2. Per the germline V gene, CDR1 is SGHTA and CDR2 is FQGNSA. The CDR3 consists of 16 residues. With 3 bases clipped from V and 4 bases from J, the junction kept 4 bases outside the gene matches. CDR3 protein: CASSLGLAGKSDTQYF. In DNA, the CDR3 is TGTGCCAGCAGCTTGGGACTAGCGGGGAAATCAGATACGCAGTATTTT.

In nucleotides, the CDR3 is TGCAGTGCTAGACTCCGGGACAGCCTCACTGAAGCTTTCTTT. Translated: CSARLRDSLTEAFF. V and J are TRBV20-1 and TRBJ1-1; TRBD1 agrees at 7 bases. Germline V CDR1 and CDR2: DFQATT, SNEGSKA (reference sequence). The CDR3 runs 14 residues. V was pared by 2 bases and J by 4 bases, with 7 bases of the junction left unmatched.